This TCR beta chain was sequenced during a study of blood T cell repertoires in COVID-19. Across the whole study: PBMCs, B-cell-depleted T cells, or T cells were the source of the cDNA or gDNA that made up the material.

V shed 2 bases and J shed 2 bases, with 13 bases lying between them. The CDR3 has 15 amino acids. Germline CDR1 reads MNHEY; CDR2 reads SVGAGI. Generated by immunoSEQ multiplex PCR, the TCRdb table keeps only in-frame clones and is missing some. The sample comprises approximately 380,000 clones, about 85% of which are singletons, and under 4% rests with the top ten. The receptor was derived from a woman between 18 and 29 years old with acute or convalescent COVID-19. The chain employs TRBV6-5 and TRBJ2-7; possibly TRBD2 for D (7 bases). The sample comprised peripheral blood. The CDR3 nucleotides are TGTGCCAGCAGTTACGCGGCGGGGGCCGCCTACGAGCAGTACTTC. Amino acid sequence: CASSYAAGAAYEQYF.